One and the same sample provided the 27 T cell receptor beta chains below, sequenced in a study of T cells in localized non-small cell lung cancer. TCRdb's table, derived via immunoSEQ multiplex PCR, lists solely in-frame clones and lacks some. Of 1,500 to 2,000 clones in the sample, 35% to 45% were seen once. The sequences come from lung tumor tissue, collected before any cancer treatment. Every receptor here comes from a woman aged 40 to 75 with stage I lung adenocarcinoma.

CDR3 bases: TGTGCCACCAGCAGGGGACAGGGGCTCTACGAGCAGTACTTC. Its protein is CATSRGQGLYEQYF. This chain uses TRBV15 with TRBJ2-7; 10 bases align to TRBD1. Germline V gene data show CDR1 as LNHNV and CDR2 as YYDKDF (reference sequence). V shed 3 bases, J shed 3 bases, and the junction held 2 bases outside the gene matches. The CDR3 covers 14 residues.

V usage is TRBV11-3 and J usage is TRBJ2-7, with D perhaps matching TRBD1 (6 bases). In germline, CDR1 is SGHNT, CDR2 YENEEA. CDR3 size: 16 residues. The ends were cut back, 1 base at V and 3 bases at J, with 16 bases in the middle. The CDR3 coding sequence is TGTGCCAGCAGCTTAGGACAGGAGGTAGCAAGCTACGAGCAGTACTTC. This gives the protein CASSLGQEVASYEQYF.

The CDR3, as DNA: TGTGCCAGCTCACCGGCGTGGGCTAGCGGGAGCGTACGGGAGACCCAGTACTTC. Its translation: CASSPAWASGSVRETQYF. The rearrangement joins TRBV18 to TRBJ2-5; TRBD2 aligns across 10 bases. CDR3 size: 18 residues. Germline V lookup: CDR1 KGHSH, CDR2 LQKENI. V was pared by 3 bases and J by 5 bases, with 15 bases of the junction left unmatched.

This clone was recorded a few times. CDR3 amino acids: CASSSLLAGGRTQYF. CDR3 in DNA: TGTGCCAGCAGCTCCTTACTAGCGGGGGGGAGAACCCAGTACTTC. The rearrangement joins TRBV11-3 to TRBJ2-5; 13 positions agree with TRBD2. V shed 4 bases, J shed 8 bases, and the junction held 7 bases outside the gene matches. This CDR3 is built from 15 residues. The V gene's germline CDR1 is SGHNT and CDR2 YENEEA.

V and J are TRBV30 and TRBJ1-1; D is unresolved. The CDR3 consists of 11 residues. Trimming took 5 bases from V and 0 from J, leaving 4 bases between them. Germline CDR1 is GTSNPN and CDR2 is SVGIG (reference sequence). CDR3 loop: CAWDMNTEAFF. CDR3 sequence (DNA): TGTGCCTGGGACATGAACACTGAAGCTTTCTTT.

The chain carries TRBV19 and TRBJ1-6, with D perhaps matching TRBD1 (5 bases). The CDR3 has 16 residues. Germline V gene data show CDR1 as LNHDA and CDR2 as SQIVND (reference sequence). Trimming shortened V by 5 bases and J by 10 bases, and 21 bases separated the two germline ends. The CDR3 loop is CASSLDRGSGGSPLHF. CDR3 DNA: TGTGCCAGTAGTCTGGACCGGGGCTCCGGAGGCTCACCCCTCCACTTT.

In its sample, this clone was seen a few times. The rearrangement uses TRBV9 and TRBJ2-5, with D perhaps matching TRBD1 (5 bases). The CDR3 contains 15 residues. The V end lost 5 bases, the J end lost 4 bases, and 18 bases lay between the germline ends. The V gene's germline CDR1 is SGDLS and CDR2 YYNGEE. Here the CDR3 DNA reads TGTGCCAGCAGTGAAGCGCCCCCCAGGGCAGAGACCCAGTACTTC. This sequence encodes CASSEAPPRAETQYF.

V gene TRBV6-8 combines with J gene TRBJ2-4, with D uncertain. CDR3 length: 14 amino acids. The V end lost 6 bases, the J end lost 11 bases, and 20 bases lay between the germline ends. Germline lookup yields CDR1 MNHGY and CDR2 SAAAGT. The DNA of the CDR3 is TGTGCCAGCAGATTGAGCGAGGACCTTAAATTTCAGTACTTC. Its translation: CASRLSEDLKFQYF.

The chain employs TRBV11-3 and TRBJ2-7; possibly TRBD1 or TRBD2 for D (5 bases each). Germline CDR1 SGHNT, CDR2 YENEEA. The CDR3 is made up of 14 amino acids. With 5 bases removed from V and 6 bases from J, the gap between germline ends came to 17 bases. The CDR3: CASSPWDGYVEQYF. CDR3 sequence (DNA): TGTGCCAGCAGCCCGTGGGACGGCTACGTCGAGCAGTACTTC.

This clone was picked up a small number of times. This chain connects TRBV19 to TRBJ1-1; D perhaps matches TRBD1 (5 bases). Germline V lookup: CDR1 LNHDA, CDR2 SQIVND (reference sequence). The germline V and J ends were trimmed by 5 bases and 4 bases, with 14 bases remaining between them. The CDR3 is made up of 14 amino acids. CDR3 in DNA: TGTGCCAGTAGTGTCCAGGGCAGAGGCACTGAAGCTTTCTTT. Translating gives CASSVQGRGTEAFF.

This clone has a handful of counts. This sequence joins TRBV28 and TRBJ2-3, with D unresolved. Between the trimmed V and J ends, which lost 7 bases and 7 bases, there was a span of 21 bases. CDR3 length equals 15 residues. Germline V gene lookup returns CDR1 MDHEN and CDR2 SYDVKM. CDR3 loop: CASTIIGPGSNTQYF. The CDR3 nucleotides read TGTGCCAGCACCATCATCGGACCCGGGTCTAATACGCAGTATTTT.

The gene calls are TRBV19 and TRBJ2-1; the match to TRBD2 covers 7 bases. CDR3 length equals 15 residues. The germline V gene has CDR1 LNHDA and CDR2 SQIVND (reference sequence). The junction had 6 bases not matched to a gene; V was cut back by 2 bases and J by 5 bases. The CDR3 bases are TGTGCCAGTAGTATACCAGCGGGGACTAACAATGAGCAGTTCTTC. Amino acid sequence: CASSIPAGTNNEQFF.

DNA of the CDR3: TGTGCCAGCAGTGGACAGGGCTCCTTGAGGGGCTACACCTTC. Residues: CASSGQGSLRGYTF. The V gene is TRBV28, the J gene TRBJ1-2; 8 nucleotides match TRBD1. Germline loops: CDR1 MDHEN, CDR2 SYDVKM. The CDR3 has 14 residues. Trimming at V came to 5 bases and at J to 8 bases, leaving 10 bases not matched to a gene.

On this clone itself: The junction differs from germline at one of its ends, possibly a read error. CDR3 region: CAISEGRSSYNEQFF. The CDR3 nucleotides are TGTGCCATCAGTGAAGGACGGAGCTCCTACAATGAGCAGTTCTTC. The genes are TRBV6-1 and TRBJ2-1; D call uncertain. Per germline, CDR1 MNHNS and CDR2 SASEGT. This CDR3 is built from 15 residues.

This sequence joins TRBV6-7 and TRBJ2-2; no clear D. TRBV6-7 is given ORF status, its function remaining uncertain. V was pared by 5 bases and J by 1 base, with 8 bases between. The CDR3 is made up of 14 amino acids. CDR3 nucleotide sequence: TGTGCCAGCAGTACCCTTGTGAACACCGGGGAGCTGTTTTTT. Translated, it gives CASSTLVNTGELFF.

The gene calls are TRBV18 and TRBJ2-7; a possible D gene is TRBD2 (5 bases). The CDR3 runs to 13 residues. Trimming cost V 3 bases and J 3 bases, with 9 bases left between them. CDR1 and CDR2 (germline): KGHSH, LQKENI. In DNA form, the CDR3 reads TGTGCCAGCTCACCGGGAGCCAACTACGAGCAGTACTTC. It is translated as CASSPGANYEQYF.

By proportion, this clone is large (0.1 to 1%). The CDR3 is CASSDNPGLGTEAFF. The CDR3 DNA is TGTGCCAGCAGTGATAATCCGGGACTAGGAACTGAAGCTTTCTTT. The gene calls are TRBV6-8 and TRBJ1-1; D perhaps matches TRBD1 (5 bases). Germline V gene data show CDR1 as MNHGY and CDR2 as SAAAGT. Trimming left V 5 bases short and J 5 bases short, with 18 bases between. This CDR3 contains 15 residues.

The chain recombines TRBV6-8 with TRBJ1-4; D is ambiguous. The CDR3 length is 15 residues. Germline lookup yields CDR1 MNHGY and CDR2 SAAAGT. Trimming took 7 bases from V and 7 from J, leaving 19 bases between them. CDR3 sequence: CASTLRGAGSEKLFF. The CDR3 coding sequence is TGTGCCAGCACTCTCAGAGGCGCGGGTAGTGAAAAACTGTTTTTT.

This clone was detected only a few times. CDR3 DNA: TGTGCCAGTAGTCGGGCTATCAGCTCCTACGAGCAGTACTTC. It translates to CASSRAISSYEQYF. The chain recombines TRBV19 with TRBJ2-7, with D unclear. CDR3 length: 14 residues. With 5 bases removed from V and 0 bases from J, the gap between germline ends came to 11 bases. Per the germline V gene, CDR1 is LNHDA and CDR2 is SQIVND (reference sequence).

This clone is medium-sized by share. This rearrangement joins TRBV6-8 to TRBJ1-1; perhaps TRBD1 as D (5 bases). Germline V gives CDR1 MNHGY, CDR2 SAAAGT. The CDR3 length is 15 residues. V was clipped by 0 bases and J by 1 base, with 9 bases between them. The CDR3 coding sequence is TGTGCCAGCAGTTACTCCGACAGAGGGAACACTGAAGCTTTCTTT. Translating gives CASSYSDRGNTEAFF.

This clone was counted between two and nine times. The chain is built from TRBV6-8 and TRBJ1-4; D unresolved. Germline assignment: CDR1 MNHGY and CDR2 SAAAGT. V was pared by 6 bases and J by 8 bases, with 13 bases between. There are 13 residues in the CDR3. The CDR3 DNA reads as TGTGCCAGCAGCCCGGGGTTTCAGGAAAAACTGTTTTTT. Translated: CASSPGFQEKLFF.

By share, this clone ranks as medium-sized. The gene calls are TRBV11-3 and TRBJ2-7, with D maybe TRBD2 (6 bases). Trimming removed 5 bases from V and 0 bases from J, with 17 bases in between. This CDR3 has 16 amino acids. The V gene's germline CDR1 is SGHNT and CDR2 YENEEA. This CDR3 reads CASSGGAEIHSYEQYF. The CDR3 DNA reads TGTGCCAGCAGCGGAGGGGCAGAGATCCACTCCTACGAGCAGTACTTC.

This chain joins TRBV19 and TRBJ2-7; D possibly corresponds to TRBD1 (5 bases). Trimming shortened V by 2 bases and J by 3 bases, and 8 bases separated the two germline ends. The CDR3 sequence is 13 residues long. Germline lookup yields CDR1 LNHDA and CDR2 SQIVND (reference sequence). CDR3 amino acids: CASSISTGYEQYF. CDR3 DNA sequence: TGTGCCAGTAGTATATCCACAGGCTACGAGCAGTACTTC.

The chain recombines TRBV6-7 with TRBJ1-3; D is ambiguous. TRBV6-7 belongs to the ORF category, with a function that is uncertain. This CDR3 is built from 11 residues. V was cut by 6 bases and J by 3 bases, with 3 bases left in between. Here the CDR3 DNA reads TGTGCCAGCAGCCGTGGAAACACCATATATTTT. Protein product: CASSRGNTIYF.

The gene calls are TRBV18 and TRBJ1-5; D is perhaps TRBD1 (6 bases). Deletions cut 5 bases from V and 5 bases from J, with 13 bases between. This CDR3 spans 14 amino acids. Germline V gene data show CDR1 as KGHSH and CDR2 as LQKENI. The CDR3 loop is CASSSWDIDQPQHF. CDR3 nucleotide sequence: TGTGCCAGCTCATCCTGGGACATTGATCAGCCCCAGCATTTT.

This clone was counted only a few times. V gene TRBV9 combines with J gene TRBJ1-1, with 9 bases lining up with TRBD1. The germline gives CDR1 SGDLS, CDR2 YYNGEE. With V trimmed by 2 bases and J by 4 bases, 9 bases remained unmatched. The CDR3 sequence is 16 residues long. CDR3 amino acids: CASSVHMGQGLTEAFF. In DNA form, the CDR3 reads TGTGCCAGCAGCGTCCACATGGGACAGGGACTCACTGAAGCTTTCTTT. Full variable domain (outside the CDR3, taken from reference TRBV9 and TRBJ1-1): DSGVTQTPKHLITATGQRVTLRCSPRSGDLSVYWYQQSLDQGLQFLIQYYNGEERAKGNILERFSAQQFPDLHSELNLSSLELGDSALYFCASSVHMGQGLTEAFFGQGTRLTVV.

The J gene is TRBJ2-7, the V gene TRBV29-1, with D maybe TRBD1 (6 bases). Trimming shortened V by 5 bases and J by 2 bases, and 10 bases separated the two germline ends. This CDR3 has 12 amino acids. From germline, CDR1 is SQVTM and CDR2 ANQGSEA. This CDR3 is CSVLDSPYEQYF. In DNA, the CDR3 is TGCAGCGTTCTGGACAGTCCCTACGAGCAGTACTTC.